The source of this T cell receptor beta chain is a study of T cell responses to AZD1222 COVID-19 vaccine. As regards this clone: Its antigen is not known.

TCRdb's copy holds only in-frame clones and misses some; the assay was immunoSEQ multiplex PCR. The sample consists of about 150,000 clones, about nine tenths of them appearing once. Study observations and caveats: Nearly half of the spike-specific TCRs reportedly recognize variant regions that carry no mutations. Donors skewed white British and female; clonal diversity was possibly underestimated. Across the whole spike, CD4 TCRs peaked at regions 160-218 and 743-854.

The V and J ends lost 5 bases and 8 bases, in that order; junction bases with no gene match: 5. The CDR3 is made up of 13 amino acids. In germline, CDR1 is KGHSH, CDR2 LQKENI. The chain uses TRBV18 and TRBJ2-1, with 8 bases that match TRBD1. Sample: peripheral blood, taken 28 days after the second AZD1222 dose. The TCR sequence derives from an adult who received the AZD1222 COVID-19 vaccine. The CDR3 region is CASSDGQGDEQFF. The CDR3 DNA reads as TGTGCCAGCTCAGACGGACAGGGTGATGAGCAGTTCTTC.